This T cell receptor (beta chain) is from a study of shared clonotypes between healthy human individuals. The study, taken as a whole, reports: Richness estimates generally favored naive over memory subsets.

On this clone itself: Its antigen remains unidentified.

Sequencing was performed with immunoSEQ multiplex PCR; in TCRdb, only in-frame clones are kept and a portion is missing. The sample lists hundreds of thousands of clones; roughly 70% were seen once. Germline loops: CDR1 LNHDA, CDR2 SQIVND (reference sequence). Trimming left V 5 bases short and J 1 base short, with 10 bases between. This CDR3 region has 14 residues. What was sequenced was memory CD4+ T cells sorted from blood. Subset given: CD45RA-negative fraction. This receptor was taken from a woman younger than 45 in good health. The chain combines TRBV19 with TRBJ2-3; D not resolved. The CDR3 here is CASSPPWGTDTQYF. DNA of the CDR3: TGTGCCAGTAGTCCCCCGTGGGGCACAGATACGCAGTATTTT.